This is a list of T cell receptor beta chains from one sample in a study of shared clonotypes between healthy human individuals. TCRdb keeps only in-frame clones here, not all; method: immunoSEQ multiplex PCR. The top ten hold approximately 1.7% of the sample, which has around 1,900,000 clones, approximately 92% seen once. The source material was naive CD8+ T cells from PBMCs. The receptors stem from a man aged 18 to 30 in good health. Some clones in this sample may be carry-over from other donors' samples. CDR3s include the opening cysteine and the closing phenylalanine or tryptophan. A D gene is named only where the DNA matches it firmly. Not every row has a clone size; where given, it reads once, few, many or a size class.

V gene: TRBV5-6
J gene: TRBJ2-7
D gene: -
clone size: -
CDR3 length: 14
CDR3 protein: CASSFGTSAYEQYF
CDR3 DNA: TGTGCCAGCAGCTTTGGGACCTCCGCCTACGAGCAGTACTTC

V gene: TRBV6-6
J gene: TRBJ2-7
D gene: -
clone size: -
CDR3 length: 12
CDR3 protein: CASSYGDTEQYF
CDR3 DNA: TGTGCCAGCAGTTACGGAGACACCGAGCAGTACTTC

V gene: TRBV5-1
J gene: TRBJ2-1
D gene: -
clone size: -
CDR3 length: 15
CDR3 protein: CASSRIGPTYNEQFF
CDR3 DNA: TGCGCCAGCAGCCGGATAGGACCGACCTACAATGAGCAGTTCTTC

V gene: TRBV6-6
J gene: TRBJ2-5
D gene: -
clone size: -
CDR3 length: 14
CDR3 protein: CASSIRDTRETQYF
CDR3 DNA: TGTGCCAGCAGTATACGGGACACACGAGAGACCCAGTACTTC

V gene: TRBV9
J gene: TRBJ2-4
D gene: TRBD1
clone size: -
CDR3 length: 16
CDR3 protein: CASSAFAGTEKNIQYF
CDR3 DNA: TGTGCCAGCAGCGCCTTCGCCGGGACAGAAAAAAACATTCAGTACTTC

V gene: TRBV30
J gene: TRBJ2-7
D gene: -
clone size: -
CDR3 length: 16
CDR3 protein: CAWSVPSRGRSYEQYF
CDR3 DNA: TGTGCCTGGAGTGTACCCTCCCGGGGCCGGTCCTACGAGCAGTACTTC

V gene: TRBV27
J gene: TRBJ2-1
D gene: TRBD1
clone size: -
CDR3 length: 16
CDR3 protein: CASSLLLGQDIGEQFF
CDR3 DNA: TGTGCCAGCAGTTTATTACTGGGACAGGACATCGGTGAGCAGTTCTTC

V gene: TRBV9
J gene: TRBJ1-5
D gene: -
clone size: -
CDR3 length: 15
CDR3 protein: CASSVDGASNQPQHF
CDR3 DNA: TGTGCCAGCAGCGTAGATGGGGCTAGCAATCAGCCCCAGCATTTT

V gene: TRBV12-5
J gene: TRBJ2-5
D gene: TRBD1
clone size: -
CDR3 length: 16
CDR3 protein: CARGQGAASDQETQYF
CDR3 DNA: TGTGCTAGAGGACAGGGGGCAGCCAGTGACCAAGAGACCCAGTACTTC

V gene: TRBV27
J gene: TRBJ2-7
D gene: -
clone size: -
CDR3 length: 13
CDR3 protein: CASSWGLTYEQYF
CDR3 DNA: TGTGCCAGCAGTTGGGGACTTACCTACGAGCAGTACTTC

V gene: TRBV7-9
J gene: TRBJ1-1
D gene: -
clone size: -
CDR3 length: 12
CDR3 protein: CASSFGSTEAFF
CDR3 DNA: TGTGCCAGCAGCTTTGGTAGCACTGAAGCTTTCTTT

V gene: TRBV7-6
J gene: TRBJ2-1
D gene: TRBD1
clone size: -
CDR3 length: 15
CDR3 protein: CASSLDRSSYNEQFF
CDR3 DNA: TGTGCCAGCAGCCTGGACAGGAGCTCCTACAATGAGCAGTTCTTC

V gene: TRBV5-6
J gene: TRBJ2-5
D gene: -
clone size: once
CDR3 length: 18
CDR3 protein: CASSIYRPGTSEQATQYF
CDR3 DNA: TGTGCCAGCAGCATCTACCGCCCCGGGACGAGTGAGCAAGCGACCCAGTACTTC

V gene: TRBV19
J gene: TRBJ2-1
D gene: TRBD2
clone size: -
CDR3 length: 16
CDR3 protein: CASSIVSGRAYNEQFF
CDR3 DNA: TGTGCCAGTAGTATAGTTAGCGGGAGGGCCTACAATGAGCAGTTCTTC

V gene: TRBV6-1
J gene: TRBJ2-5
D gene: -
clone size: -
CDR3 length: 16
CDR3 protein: CASSESMFRVGETQYF
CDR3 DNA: TGTGCCAGCAGTGAAAGTATGTTCCGGGTTGGAGAGACCCAGTACTTC

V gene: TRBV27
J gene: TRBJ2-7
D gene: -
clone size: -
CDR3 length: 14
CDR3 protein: CASSPRDTSYEQYF
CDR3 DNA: TGTGCCAGCAGTCCGAGGGACACGTCCTACGAGCAGTACTTC

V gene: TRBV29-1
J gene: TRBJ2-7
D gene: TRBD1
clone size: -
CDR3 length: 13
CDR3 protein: CSVERDRPYEQYF
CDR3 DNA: TGCAGCGTTGAGAGGGACAGACCCTACGAGCAGTACTTC

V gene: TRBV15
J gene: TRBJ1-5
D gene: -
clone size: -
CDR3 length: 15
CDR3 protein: CATSRDREGVQPQHF
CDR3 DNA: TGTGCCACCAGCAGAGACAGGGAAGGTGTTCAGCCCCAGCATTTT

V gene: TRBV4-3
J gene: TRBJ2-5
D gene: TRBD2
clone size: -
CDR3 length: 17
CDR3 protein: CASSQVNGLAGQETQYF
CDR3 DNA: TGCGCCAGCAGCCAAGTTAACGGACTAGCGGGCCAAGAGACCCAGTACTTC

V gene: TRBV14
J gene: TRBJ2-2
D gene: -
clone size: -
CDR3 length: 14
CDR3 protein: CATRPWGSTGELFF
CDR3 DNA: TGTGCCACCCGGCCCTGGGGATCCACCGGGGAGCTGTTTTTT

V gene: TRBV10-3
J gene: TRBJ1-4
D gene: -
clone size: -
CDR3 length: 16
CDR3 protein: CAISAQGEGTNEKLFF
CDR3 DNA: TGTGCCATCAGTGCCCAGGGAGAAGGCACTAATGAAAAACTGTTTTTT

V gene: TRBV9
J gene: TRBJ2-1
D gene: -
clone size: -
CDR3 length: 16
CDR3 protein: CASSDAQSKVYNEQFF
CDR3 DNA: TGTGCCAGCAGCGATGCTCAATCGAAAGTCTACAATGAGCAGTTCTTC

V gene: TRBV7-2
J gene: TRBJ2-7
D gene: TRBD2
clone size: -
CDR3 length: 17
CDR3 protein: CASSPLGGAGGPHEQYF
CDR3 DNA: TGTGCCAGCAGCCCGCTGGGGGGAGCGGGAGGGCCCCACGAGCAGTACTTC

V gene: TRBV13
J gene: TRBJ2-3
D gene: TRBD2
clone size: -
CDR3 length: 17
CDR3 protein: CASSPASSGSSTDTQYF
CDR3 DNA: TGTGCCAGCAGCCCCGCCTCTAGCGGGAGCTCAACAGATACGCAGTATTTT

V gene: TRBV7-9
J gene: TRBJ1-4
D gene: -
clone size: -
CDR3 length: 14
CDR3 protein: CASSSNWKNEKLFF
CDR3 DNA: TGTGCCAGCAGCTCCAACTGGAAAAATGAAAAACTGTTTTTT

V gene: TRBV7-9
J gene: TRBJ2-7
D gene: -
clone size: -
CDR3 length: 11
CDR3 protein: CASSQADEQYF
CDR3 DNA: TGTGCCAGCAGCCAAGCGGACGAGCAGTACTTC